This T cell receptor (beta chain) was identified in a study of blood T cell repertoires in COVID-19. Study as a whole: COVID-19 samples, acute and convalescent, were from the United States, Italy and Spain. T cells, B-cell-depleted T cells, or PBMCs provided the cDNA or gDNA that served as material.

Per the authors' pipeline: Amplification of reference gene primers provided the estimated nucleated cell counts. TCRdb's copy holds only in-frame clones and misses some; the assay was immunoSEQ multiplex PCR. Clone size and the V and J calls come from that table; the DNA yielded D and trimming. The table includes about 60,000 clones, 90% detected once. Per the germline V gene, CDR1 is MDHEN and CDR2 is SYDVKM. With 7 bases clipped from V and 3 bases from J, the junction kept 12 bases outside the gene matches. This CDR3 is built from 15 residues. The clonotype was recovered from a human donor with active COVID-19. The donor label of this sample is uncertain. The material sequenced was peripheral blood. The genes are TRBV28 and TRBJ2-7; 7 nucleotides agree with TRBD1. DNA of the CDR3: TGTGCCAGCAACCTAGGGGGCGCGGTCCACTACGAGCAGTACTTC. Amino acid sequence: CASNLGGAVHYEQYF.